The 10 T cell receptor beta chains in this list originate from one sample, sequenced in a study of neoadjuvant nivolumab and ipilimumab in lung cancer (dated by TCRdb to the early 2020s). The meaning of the sample's time point label: at surgical resection after neoadjuvant nivolumab +/- ipilimumab. Library preparation was by the immunoSEQ multiplex PCR assay. Drawn from immuneACCESS, this table holds only the in-frame rearrangements with V and J called that TCRdb kept. Clones are partly lost; checked studies trace under half to an unresolved V gene and leave the rest unexplained. Counted in this sample were tens of thousands of clones; more than 90% of them appeared once. 2% to 2.5% of the sample rests with the top ten. Material: peripheral blood, obtained after neoadjuvant nivolumab, alone or with ipilimumab, at or shortly before surgery. The receptors shown here come from an adult with non-small cell lung cancer.

This chain links TRBV9 with TRBJ2-6; D unclear. This CDR3 spans 16 amino acids. V was cut by 3 bases and J by 0 bases, with 10 bases left in between. In germline, CDR1 is SGDLS, CDR2 YYNGEE. The CDR3 region has the DNA TGTGCCAGCAGCGCCCACTTAGGCTCTGGGGCCAACGTCCTGACTTTC. Protein sequence: CASSAHLGSGANVLTF.

The V and J genes are TRBV18 and TRBJ1-4; no firm D call. From germline, CDR1 is KGHSH and CDR2 LQKENI. Trimming removed 3 bases from V and 8 bases from J, with 10 bases in between. The CDR3 has 13 amino acids. The CDR3 DNA reads TGTGCCAGCTCACCGGGGAATAGGGAAAAACTGTTTTTT. Its protein product is CASSPGNREKLFF. The entire variable domain, with the rest obtained from reference TRBV18 and TRBJ1-4, is as follows: NAGVMQNPRHLVRRRGQEARLRCSPMKGHSHVYWYRQLPEEGLKFMVYLQKENIIDESGMPKERFSAEFPKEGPSILRIQQVVRGDSAAYFCASSPGNREKLFFGSGTQLSVL.

This chain joins TRBV29-1 and TRBJ2-3, with TRBD2 matching 14 bases. The CDR3 spans 15 residues. V lost 6 bases, J lost 2 bases, and 4 bases stayed unmatched. CDR1 and CDR2 (germline): SQVTM, ANQGSEA. Written as DNA, the CDR3 is TGCAGCGTCTCGGGACTAGCGGGAGTCACAGATACGCAGTATTTT. This translates into CSVSGLAGVTDTQYF.

The V call is TRBV18, the J call TRBJ2-5; D possibly corresponds to TRBD2 (6 bases). The germline gives CDR1 KGHSH, CDR2 LQKENI. The CDR3 is 14 amino acids. V was cut by 4 bases and J by 1 base, with 10 bases left in between. This CDR3 reads CASSLTGVQETQYF. The CDR3 region has the DNA TGTGCCAGCTCACTAACGGGAGTCCAAGAGACCCAGTACTTC. Together with reference TRBV18 and TRBJ2-5, the CDR3 gives the full variable domain: NAGVMQNPRHLVRRRGQEARLRCSPMKGHSHVYWYRQLPEEGLKFMVYLQKENIIDESGMPKERFSAEFPKEGPSILRIQQVVRGDSAAYFCASSLTGVQETQYFGPGTRLLVL.

The J gene is TRBJ2-1, the V gene TRBV5-1; 10 bases are a match to TRBD1. J lost 6 bases, V lost 0 bases, and 9 bases had no gene match. The CDR3 consists of 17 residues. Per germline, CDR1 SGHRS and CDR2 YFSETQ. The CDR3 region is CASSLGGTGALSNEQFF. The CDR3 bases are TGCGCCAGCAGCTTGGGGGGGACAGGGGCGTTGAGCAATGAGCAGTTCTTC.

This clone has a single count. This sequence joins TRBV28 and TRBJ1-2; D ambiguous. V lost 6 bases and J 6 bases, leaving 14 bases between the germline ends. This CDR3 region has 13 residues. CDR1 MDHEN and CDR2 SYDVKM come from the germline V gene. CDR3 in DNA: TGTGCCAGCAGGAACCGGGGTCAGGATGGCTACACCTTC. It is translated as CASRNRGQDGYTF.

The rearrangement uses TRBV7-9 and TRBJ2-2; D is perhaps TRBD1 (6 bases). Per the germline V gene, CDR1 is SEHNR and CDR2 is FQNEAQ (reference sequence). V was trimmed by 5 bases and J by 5 bases, leaving 21 bases between them. The CDR3 covers 17 residues. Here the CDR3 DNA reads TGTGCCAGCAGCAAAGACAGGTCCAGCAGGTGGACCGGGGAGCTGTTTTTT. This gives the protein CASSKDRSSRWTGELFF. Full variable domain (missing parts from reference TRBV7-9 and TRBJ2-2): DTGVSQNPRHKITKRGQNVTFRCDPISEHNRLYWYRQTLGQGPEFLTYFQNEAQLEKSRLLSDRFSAERPKGSFSTLEIQRTEQGDSAMYLCASSKDRSSRWTGELFFGEGSRLTVL.

CDR3 protein: CASSQDEDGKETQYF. The CDR3 region has the DNA TGCGCCAGCAGCCAAGATGAGGACGGGAAAGAGACCCAGTACTTC. The chain is built from TRBV4-1 and TRBJ2-5; D is perhaps TRBD2 (5 bases). Trimming took off 0 bases at V and 3 bases at J, with 11 bases between the two ends. CDR1 is MGHRA and CDR2 is YSYEKL in the germline V gene. CDR3 length: 15 residues.

The chain joins TRBV4-1 to TRBJ2-7; D gene unclear. CDR3 length equals 12 residues. CDR1 is MGHRA, CDR2 YSYEKL, per germline. V was trimmed by 0 bases and J by 3 bases, leaving 3 bases between them. The CDR3 spells CASSQDSYEQYF. DNA for the CDR3: TGCGCCAGCAGCCAAGATAGCTACGAGCAGTACTTC.

The genes are TRBV10-2 and TRBJ1-1, with D unclear. The V and J ends lost 5 bases and 5 bases respectively, with 15 bases between them. The CDR3 extends over 14 amino acids. Germline CDR1 and CDR2: WSHSY and SAAADI. CDR3 DNA sequence: TGCGCCAGCAGTCCTGGGAGGGAACGAACTGAAGCTTTCTTT. It codes for CASSPGRERTEAFF.